The next 14 T cell receptor beta chains were all read from a single sample in a study of graft-versus-host responses after intestinal transplantation. The assay was immunoSEQ multiplex PCR, and TCRdb's table has in-frame clones only and misses some. The sample lists about 97,000 clones; approximately 92% were seen once. Sequencing was performed on PBMCs, taken 450 to 460 days after intestinal transplant. Receptors were obtained from a human patient who received an intestinal transplant, so some T cells may come from the graft donor.

For this clone: The sample holds other DNA sequences that translate to the same CDR3. The chain links TRBV27 to TRBJ2-1, with a tentative D call TRBD2 (7 bases). Trimming removed 7 bases at V and 3 bases at J, with 13 bases between. Germline V gene sequence: CDR1 MNHEY, CDR2 SMNVEV (reference sequence). This CDR3 comprises 14 residues. CDR3 DNA sequence: TGTGCCAGCACCCGGGGGGCCGGCTACAATGAGCAGTTCTTC. This gives the protein CASTRGAGYNEQFF.

As to this clone: One junction end does not reproduce the germline sequence, and a read error may be involved. The chain recombines TRBV7-6 with TRBJ1-1, with no clear D. The V gene's germline CDR1 is SGHVS and CDR2 FNYEAQ. The CDR3 is made up of 12 amino acids. CDR3 in DNA: TGTGCCAGCAGCGCCGGTGGCACTGAAGCTTCCTTT. Residues: CASSAGGTEASF.

This chain links TRBV5-8 with TRBJ2-3; 8 bases fit TRBD2. CDR1 and CDR2 (germline): SGHTS, YDEGEE. The ends lost 9 bases at V and 1 base at J; junction bases unmatched: 7. This CDR3 region has 14 residues. This CDR3 reads CATTGGSRTDTQYF. DNA for the CDR3: TGTGCCACCACGGGGGGGTCCCGCACAGATACGCAGTATTTT.

The chain carries TRBV19 and TRBJ2-1; 8 bases fit TRBD1. From germline, CDR1 is LNHDA and CDR2 SQIVND (reference sequence). The ends lost 1 base at V and 0 bases at J; junction bases unmatched: 5. The CDR3 sequence is 17 residues long. CDR3 amino acids: CASSIGLGQVSYNEQFF. In nucleotides, the CDR3 is TGTGCCAGTAGTATAGGACTGGGACAGGTCTCCTACAATGAGCAGTTCTTC.

The table lists this clone with a few counts. The V gene is TRBV19, the J gene TRBJ1-5, with no clear D. The germline V gene has CDR1 LNHDA and CDR2 SQIVND (reference sequence). The CDR3 runs to 14 residues. Trimming left V 4 bases short and J 1 base short, with 8 bases between. DNA for the CDR3: TGTGCCAGTAGTACTCACCGAAGCAATCAGCCCCAGCATTTT. It encodes CASSTHRSNQPQHF.

This clone was counted once. The rearrangement uses TRBV5-8 and TRBJ1-5; D is unresolved. Germline V lookup: CDR1 SGHTS, CDR2 YDEGEE. Trimming took off 1 base at V and 0 bases at J, with 8 bases between the two ends. The CDR3 is 15 residues long. The chain's CDR3 is CASSLYSYSNQPQHF. In nucleotides, the CDR3 is TGTGCCAGCAGCTTGTACAGTTATAGCAATCAGCCCCAGCATTTT.

The J gene is TRBJ2-5, the V gene TRBV19; D is possibly TRBD2 (6 bases). There are 13 residues in the CDR3. V lost 10 bases to trimming and J lost 3 bases, with 15 bases between them. Germline V gene lookup returns CDR1 LNHDA and CDR2 SQIVND (reference sequence). CDR3 nucleotides: TGTGCCACCAGAGGTCCGGGGGAAGAGACCCAGTACTTC. Its protein is CATRGPGEETQYF.

The gene calls are TRBV7-2 and TRBJ1-6; 7 nucleotides agree with TRBD1. This CDR3 is 14 amino acids long. Germline V CDR1 and CDR2: SGHTA, FQGNSA. V shed 5 bases, J shed 7 bases, and the junction held 5 bases outside the gene matches. The CDR3 nucleotides read TGTGCCAGCAGCCCGCAGGGGGAGAATTCACCCCTCCACTTT. This encodes CASSPQGENSPLHF. Complete variable domain (other parts from reference TRBV7-2 and TRBJ1-6): GAGVSQSPSNKVTEKGKDVELRCDPISGHTALYWYRQSLGQGLEFLIYFQGNSAPDKSGLPSDRFSAERTGGSVSTLTIQRTQQEDSAVYLCASSPQGENSPLHFGNGTRLTVT.

The chain uses TRBV4-1 and TRBJ1-4, with D hard to call. CDR3 size: 16 residues. Trimming stripped 0 bases from V and 8 bases from J, with 16 bases between. CDR1 and CDR2 from the germline V gene are MGHRA and YSYEKL. The CDR3 DNA sequence: TGCGCCAGCAGCCAAGATATTAGCATTCCGACCGAAAAACTGTTTTTT. Translation: CASSQDISIPTEKLFF.

Here the CDR3 reads CASSLGRGGNVVLHF. The CDR3 region has the DNA TGTGCCAGCAGCTTAGGAAGAGGGGGCAACGTAGTCCTCCACTTT. The chain combines TRBV11-2 with TRBJ1-6, with TRBD1 matching over 7 bases. V lost 1 base and J lost 15; bases outside the gene matches: 12. Per the germline V gene, CDR1 is SGHAT and CDR2 is FQNNGV. The length of the CDR3 is 15 residues.

The chain uses TRBV7-2 and TRBJ2-7, with D tentatively TRBD1 (6 bases). Germline loops: CDR1 SGHTA, CDR2 FQGNSA. This CDR3 region has 15 residues. V was clipped by 1 base and J by 1 base, with 11 bases between them. The CDR3 DNA reads as TGTGCCAGCAGCTTAGTGGGACATTGGTCCTACGAGCAGTACTTC. Its translation is CASSLVGHWSYEQYF.

V usage is TRBV27 and J usage is TRBJ2-3, with 16 bases aligning to TRBD2. The CDR3 length is 16 residues. The V gene end was trimmed by 5 bases and the J gene end by 6 bases; junction bases not matched to a gene: 5. Germline loops: CDR1 MNHEY, CDR2 SMNVEV (reference sequence). CDR3 protein: CASSPPGLAGGDTQYF. In DNA form, the CDR3 reads TGTGCCAGCAGTCCCCCGGGACTAGCGGGGGGGGATACGCAGTATTTT.

This rearrangement joins TRBV27 to TRBJ1-2; TRBD1 aligns across 9 bases. With 8 bases clipped from V and 7 bases from J, the junction kept 8 bases outside the gene matches. The CDR3 spans 13 residues. The germline CDR1 and CDR2 sequences are MNHEY and SMNVEV (reference sequence). CDR3: CASGRTGVSGYTF. DNA for the CDR3: TGTGCCAGCGGTAGGACAGGGGTCAGTGGCTACACCTTC.

The genes are TRBV6-1 and TRBJ1-4; D is unclear. Looked up from germline, CDR1 is MNHNS and CDR2 is SASEGT. V was trimmed by 3 bases and J by 15 bases, leaving 20 bases between them. The CDR3 length is 14 residues. CDR3 sequence (DNA): TGTGCCAGCAGTGATAGACGACTTGGTGAATGGGTGTTTTTT. This gives the protein CASSDRRLGEWVFF.